Below are 13 T cell receptor beta chains sequenced from a single sample in a study of control samples from healthy donors and cancer patients. Sequencing used immunoSEQ multiplex PCR; TCRdb keeps in-frame clones, though not all of them. The sample carries some 71,000 clones, over 75% recorded once. Sequencing input: PBMCs. These receptors were obtained from a woman aged 45-60 years with colorectal cancer.

This clone was recorded only once. DNA for the CDR3: TGTGCCAGCAGCGGCGGGGGCAGGGGATACGAGCAGTACTTC. It yields the protein CASSGGGRGYEQYF. This sequence joins TRBV2 and TRBJ2-7; a weak D match, TRBD2 (7 bases). The CDR3 extends over 14 amino acids. Germline V CDR1 and CDR2: SNHLY, FYNNEI. With 6 bases removed from V and 4 bases from J, the gap between germline ends came to 16 bases. Variable domain in full (rest from reference TRBV2 and TRBJ2-7): EPEVTQTPSHQVTQMGQEVILRCVPISNHLYFYWYRQILGQKVEFLVSFYNNEISEKSEIFDDQFSVERPDGSNFTLKIRSTKLEDSAMYFCASSGGGRGYEQYFGPGTRLTVT.

V gene TRBV7-3 combines with J gene TRBJ1-1; D uncertain. Trimming removed 4 bases from V and 1 base from J, with 7 bases in between. The CDR3 is 13 amino acids. Germline CDR1 and CDR2: SGHTA and FQGTGA. The chain's CDR3 is CASSYQPNTEAFF. CDR3 sequence (DNA): TGTGCCAGCAGCTACCAGCCGAACACTGAAGCTTTCTTT.

The V gene is TRBV15, the J gene TRBJ1-5; 7 positions match TRBD1. The V gene end was trimmed by 5 bases and the J gene end by 5 bases; junction bases not matched to a gene: 6. CDR1 is LNHNV and CDR2 is YYDKDF in the germline V gene (reference sequence). The CDR3 is 14 amino acids. The CDR3 coding sequence is TGTGCCACCAGCGAGCGACAGGGCCATCAGCCCCAGCATTTT. Protein: CATSERQGHQPQHF.

The chain uses TRBV6-2 or TRBV6-3 and TRBJ2-7; TRBD1 aligns across 8 bases. J was trimmed by 2 bases and V by 5 bases; bases with no gene match: 5. This CDR3 is built from 14 residues. CDR1 and CDR2 (germline): MNHEY, SVGEGT. CDR3 DNA sequence: TGTGCCAGCAGTGACGACAGGGGTACCTACGAGCAGTACTTC. Amino acid sequence: CASSDDRGTYEQYF.

This clone was recorded once. This sequence joins TRBV15 and TRBJ1-1; 7 bases are shared with TRBD1. J lost 0 bases, V lost 6 bases, and 7 bases had no gene match. Germline assignment: CDR1 LNHNV and CDR2 YYDKDF (reference sequence). This CDR3 is 15 amino acids long. The CDR3 protein is CATRETGSLNTEAFF. DNA of the CDR3: TGTGCCACCAGGGAGACAGGGTCGCTGAACACTGAAGCTTTCTTT.

This chain uses TRBV3-1 (or the pseudogene TRBV3-2) with TRBJ1-2; a weak D match, TRBD1 (6 bases). The CDR3 runs to 13 residues. V was shortened by 1 base and J by 8 bases, with 11 bases between the two germline ends. In germline, CDR1 is LGHDT, CDR2 YNNKEL (reference sequence). The CDR3 sequence: CASSQATGRGYTF. CDR3 nucleotide sequence: TGTGCCAGCAGCCAAGCTACAGGGCGCGGCTACACCTTC.

This clone was seen a few times. The V call is TRBV15, the J call TRBJ2-5; 7 bases match TRBD2. Germline lookup yields CDR1 LNHNV and CDR2 YYDKDF (reference sequence). Trimming at V came to 5 bases and at J to 2 bases, leaving 8 bases not matched to a gene. The CDR3 contains 15 residues. The DNA for the CDR3 is TGTGCCACCAGCCCGACTAGCTTAGGTCAAGAGACCCAGTACTTC. It specifies CATSPTSLGQETQYF.

V gene TRBV2 combines with J gene TRBJ2-3; 8 bases align to TRBD2. This CDR3 is 16 amino acids long. V shed 6 bases, J shed 3 bases, and the junction held 11 bases outside the gene matches. Germline CDR1 SNHLY, CDR2 FYNNEI. In nucleotides, the CDR3 is TGTGCCAGCAGAGTAGGCTCGGGGGGGGCTACAGATACGCAGTATTTT. Translated: CASRVGSGGATDTQYF.

The V call is TRBV5-1, the J call TRBJ2-7; D ambiguous. Germline CDR1 SGHRS, CDR2 YFSETQ. V was cut by 0 bases and J by 1 base, with 8 bases left in between. The CDR3 length is 14 residues. The CDR3 spells CASSLGPSSYEQYF. The CDR3 nucleotides are TGCGCCAGCAGCTTGGGACCGTCGTCCTACGAGCAGTACTTC.

The rearrangement links TRBV7-9 to TRBJ1-4, with D tentatively TRBD1 (5 bases). The V gene lost 6 bases and the J gene lost 5 bases, with 13 bases spanning the gap. The CDR3 spans 14 residues. Germline V gene sequence: CDR1 SEHNR, CDR2 FQNEAQ (reference sequence). The CDR3 region has the DNA TGTGCCAGCAGTTCTGGATGGGGGAATGAAAAACTGTTTTTT. This sequence encodes CASSSGWGNEKLFF.

The chain couples TRBV6-5 to TRBJ2-7, with unresolved D. The germline V gene has CDR1 MNHEY and CDR2 SVGAGI. V was clipped by 5 bases and J by 9 bases, with 14 bases between them. This CDR3 is 12 amino acids long. In DNA, the CDR3 is TGTGCCAGCAGTCCCAGCTGGTGGGGGCAGTACTTC. This encodes CASSPSWWGQYF.

The chain employs TRBV19 and TRBJ2-5, with unresolved D. Germline V gene data show CDR1 as LNHDA and CDR2 as SQIVND (reference sequence). V lost 0 bases, J lost 5 bases, and 13 bases lay in between. This CDR3 region has 15 residues. DNA of the CDR3: TGTGCCAGTAGTATAGACAGGCCCCCATCGGAGACCCAGTACTTC. Translated: CASSIDRPPSETQYF. Complete variable domain (other parts from reference TRBV19 and TRBJ2-5): DGGITQSPKYLFRKEGQNVTLSCEQNLNHDAMYWYRQDPGQGLRLIYYSQIVNDFQKGDIAEGYSVSREKKESFPLTVTSAQKNPTAFYLCASSIDRPPSETQYFGPGTRLLVL.

This clone was detected only a few times. This chain links TRBV19 with TRBJ1-1, with unresolved D. The V and J ends lost 3 bases and 7 bases respectively, with 9 bases between them. CDR3 length: 12 amino acids. CDR1 and CDR2 (germline): LNHDA, SQIVND (reference sequence). CDR3 coding DNA: TGTGCCAGTAGTATTTATGGCCGTGAAGCTTTCTTT. This translates into CASSIYGREAFF.